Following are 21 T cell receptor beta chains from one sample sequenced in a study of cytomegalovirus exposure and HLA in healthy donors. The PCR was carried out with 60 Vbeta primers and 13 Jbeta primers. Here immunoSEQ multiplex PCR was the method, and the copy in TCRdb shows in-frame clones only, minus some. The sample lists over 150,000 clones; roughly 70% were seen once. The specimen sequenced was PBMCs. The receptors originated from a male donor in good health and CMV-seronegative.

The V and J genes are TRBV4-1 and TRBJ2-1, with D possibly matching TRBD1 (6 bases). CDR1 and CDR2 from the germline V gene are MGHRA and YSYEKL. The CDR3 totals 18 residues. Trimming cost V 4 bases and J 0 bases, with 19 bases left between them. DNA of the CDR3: TGCGCCAGCAGCCGAGTGTCAGGGGATCTAAGCTCCTACAATGAGCAGTTCTTC. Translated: CASSRVSGDLSSYNEQFF.

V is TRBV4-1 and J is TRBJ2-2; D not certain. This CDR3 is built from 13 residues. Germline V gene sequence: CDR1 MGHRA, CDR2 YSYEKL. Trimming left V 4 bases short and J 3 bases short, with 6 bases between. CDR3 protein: CASSRDYTGELFF. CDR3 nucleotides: TGCGCCAGCAGCCGAGACTACACCGGGGAGCTGTTTTTT.

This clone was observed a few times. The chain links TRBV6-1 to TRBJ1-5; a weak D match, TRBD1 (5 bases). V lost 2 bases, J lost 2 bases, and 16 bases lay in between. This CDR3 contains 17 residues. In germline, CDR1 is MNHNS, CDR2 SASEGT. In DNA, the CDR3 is TGTGCCAGCAGTGAAATCCCAATGGGAGGGGGCAATCAGCCCCAGCATTTT. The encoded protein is CASSEIPMGGGNQPQHF.

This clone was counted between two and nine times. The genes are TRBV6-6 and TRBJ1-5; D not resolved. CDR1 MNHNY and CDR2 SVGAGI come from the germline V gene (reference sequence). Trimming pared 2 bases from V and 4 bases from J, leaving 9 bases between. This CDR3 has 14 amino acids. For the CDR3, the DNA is TGTGCCAGCAGTTACCCAGAAGAAAATCAGCCCCAGCATTTT. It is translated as CASSYPEENQPQHF.

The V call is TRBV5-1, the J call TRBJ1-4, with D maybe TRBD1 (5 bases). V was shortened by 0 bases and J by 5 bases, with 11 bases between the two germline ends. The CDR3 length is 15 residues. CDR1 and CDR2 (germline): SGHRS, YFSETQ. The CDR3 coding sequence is TGCGCCAGCAGCTTGGTTCGGGGGACGAATGAAAAACTGTTTTTT. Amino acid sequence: CASSLVRGTNEKLFF.

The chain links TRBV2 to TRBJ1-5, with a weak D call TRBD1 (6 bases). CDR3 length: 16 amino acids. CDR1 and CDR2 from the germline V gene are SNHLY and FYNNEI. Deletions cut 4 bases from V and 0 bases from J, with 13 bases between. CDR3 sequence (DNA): TGTGCCAGCAGTGCACAGGGTATGTATAGCAATCAGCCCCAGCATTTT. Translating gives CASSAQGMYSNQPQHF.

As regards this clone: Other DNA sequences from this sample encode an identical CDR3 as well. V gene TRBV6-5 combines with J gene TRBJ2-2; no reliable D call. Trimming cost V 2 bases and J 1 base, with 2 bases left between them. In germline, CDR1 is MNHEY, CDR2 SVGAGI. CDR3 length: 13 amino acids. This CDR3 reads CASSYQNTGELFF. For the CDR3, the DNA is TGTGCCAGCAGTTACCAGAACACCGGGGAGCTGTTTTTT.

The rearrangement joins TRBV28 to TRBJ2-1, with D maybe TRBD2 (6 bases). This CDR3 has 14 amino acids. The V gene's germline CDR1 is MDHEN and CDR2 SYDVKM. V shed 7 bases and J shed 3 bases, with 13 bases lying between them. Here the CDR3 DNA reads TGTGCCAGCAACCTCGCTAGCGTCTACAATGAGCAGTTCTTC. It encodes CASNLASVYNEQFF.

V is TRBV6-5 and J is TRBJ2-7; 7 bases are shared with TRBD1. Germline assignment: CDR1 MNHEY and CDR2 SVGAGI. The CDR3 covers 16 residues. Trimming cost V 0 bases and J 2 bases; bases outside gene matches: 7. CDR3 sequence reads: CASSYSGWDSPYEQYF. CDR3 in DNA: TGTGCCAGCAGTTACTCGGGTTGGGACAGTCCCTACGAGCAGTACTTC.

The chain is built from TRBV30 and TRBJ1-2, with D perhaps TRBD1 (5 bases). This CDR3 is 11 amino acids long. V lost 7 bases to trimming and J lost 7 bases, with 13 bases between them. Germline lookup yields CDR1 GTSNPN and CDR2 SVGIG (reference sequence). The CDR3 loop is CAFLGGGGYTF. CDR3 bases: TGTGCCTTCTTGGGGGGGGGTGGCTACACCTTC.

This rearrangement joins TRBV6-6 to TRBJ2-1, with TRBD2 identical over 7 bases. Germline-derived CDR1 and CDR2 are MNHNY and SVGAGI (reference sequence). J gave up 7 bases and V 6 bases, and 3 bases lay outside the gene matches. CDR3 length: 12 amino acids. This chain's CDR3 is CASRPLANEQFF. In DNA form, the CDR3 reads TGTGCCAGCAGGCCACTAGCGAATGAGCAGTTCTTC.

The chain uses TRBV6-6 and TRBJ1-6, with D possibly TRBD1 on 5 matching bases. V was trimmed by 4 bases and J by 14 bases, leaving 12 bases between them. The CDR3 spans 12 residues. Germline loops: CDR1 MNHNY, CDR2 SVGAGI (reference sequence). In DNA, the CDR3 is TGTGCCAGCAGTTCCTTCCAGGGTGCCCTCCACTTT. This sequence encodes CASSSFQGALHF.

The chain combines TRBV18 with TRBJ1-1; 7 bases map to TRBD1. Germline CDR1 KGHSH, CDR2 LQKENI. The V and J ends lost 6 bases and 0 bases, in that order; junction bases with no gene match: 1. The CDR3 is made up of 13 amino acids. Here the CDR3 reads CASSTGLNTEAFF. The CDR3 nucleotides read TGTGCCAGCTCGACAGGGCTGAACACTGAAGCTTTCTTT.

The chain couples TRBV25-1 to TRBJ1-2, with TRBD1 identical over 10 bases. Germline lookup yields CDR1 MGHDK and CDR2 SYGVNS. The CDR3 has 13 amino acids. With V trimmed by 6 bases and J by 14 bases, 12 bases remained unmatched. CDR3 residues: CASSASRDRGRTF. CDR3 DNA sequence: TGTGCCAGCAGCGCGTCCCGGGACAGGGGTCGGACCTTC.

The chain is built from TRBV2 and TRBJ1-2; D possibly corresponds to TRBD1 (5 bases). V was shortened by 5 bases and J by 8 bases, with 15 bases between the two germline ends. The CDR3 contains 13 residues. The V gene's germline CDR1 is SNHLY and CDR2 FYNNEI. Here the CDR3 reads CASSLTVPEGYTF. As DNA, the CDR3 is TGTGCCAGCAGTCTGACAGTTCCGGAGGGCTACACCTTC. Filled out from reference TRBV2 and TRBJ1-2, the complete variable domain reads EPEVTQTPSHQVTQMGQEVILRCVPISNHLYFYWYRQILGQKVEFLVSFYNNEISEKSEIFDDQFSVERPDGSNFTLKIRSTKLEDSAMYFCASSLTVPEGYTFGSGTRLTVV.

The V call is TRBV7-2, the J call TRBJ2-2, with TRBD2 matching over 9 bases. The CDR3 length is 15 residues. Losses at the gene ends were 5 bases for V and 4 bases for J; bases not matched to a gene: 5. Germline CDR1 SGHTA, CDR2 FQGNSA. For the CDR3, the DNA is TGTGCCAGCAGCCCGCGGGGGGGACCCACCGGGGAGCTGTTTTTT. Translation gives CASSPRGGPTGELFF.

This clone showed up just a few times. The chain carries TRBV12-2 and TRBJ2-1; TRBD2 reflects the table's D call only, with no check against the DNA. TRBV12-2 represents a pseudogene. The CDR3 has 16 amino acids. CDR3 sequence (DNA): TGTGCAAGTCGCTTAGCTACTAGCGGGGGGCAAAAGGAGCAGTTCTTC. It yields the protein CASRLATSGGQKEQFF.

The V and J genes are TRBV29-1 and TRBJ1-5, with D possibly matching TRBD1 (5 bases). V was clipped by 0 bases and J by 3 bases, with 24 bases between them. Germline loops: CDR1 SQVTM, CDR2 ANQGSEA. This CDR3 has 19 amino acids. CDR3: CSVEDPMIGEQGDNQPQHF. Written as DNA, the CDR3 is TGCAGCGTTGAAGATCCAATGATTGGGGAACAAGGGGACAATCAGCCCCAGCATTTT.

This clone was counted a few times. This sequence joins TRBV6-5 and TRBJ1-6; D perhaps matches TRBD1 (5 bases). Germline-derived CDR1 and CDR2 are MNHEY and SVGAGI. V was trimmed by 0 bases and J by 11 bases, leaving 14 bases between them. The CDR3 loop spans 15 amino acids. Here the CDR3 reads CASSYSRGGKTPLHF. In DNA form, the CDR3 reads TGTGCCAGCAGTTACTCTAGGGGCGGAAAGACACCCCTCCACTTT.

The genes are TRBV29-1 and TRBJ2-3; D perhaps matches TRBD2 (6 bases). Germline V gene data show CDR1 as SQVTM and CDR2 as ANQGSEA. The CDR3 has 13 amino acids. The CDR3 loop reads CSSGEAPTDTQYF. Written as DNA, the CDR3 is TGCTCGAGTGGGGAGGCCCCGACCGATACGCAGTATTTT.

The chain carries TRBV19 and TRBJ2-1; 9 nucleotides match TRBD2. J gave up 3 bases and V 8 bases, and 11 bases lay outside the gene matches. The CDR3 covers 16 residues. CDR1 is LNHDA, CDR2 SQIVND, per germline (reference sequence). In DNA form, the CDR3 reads TGTGCCAGTGGTGTGGGCGGGAGGGCTCTCTACAATGAGCAGTTCTTC. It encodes CASGVGGRALYNEQFF.